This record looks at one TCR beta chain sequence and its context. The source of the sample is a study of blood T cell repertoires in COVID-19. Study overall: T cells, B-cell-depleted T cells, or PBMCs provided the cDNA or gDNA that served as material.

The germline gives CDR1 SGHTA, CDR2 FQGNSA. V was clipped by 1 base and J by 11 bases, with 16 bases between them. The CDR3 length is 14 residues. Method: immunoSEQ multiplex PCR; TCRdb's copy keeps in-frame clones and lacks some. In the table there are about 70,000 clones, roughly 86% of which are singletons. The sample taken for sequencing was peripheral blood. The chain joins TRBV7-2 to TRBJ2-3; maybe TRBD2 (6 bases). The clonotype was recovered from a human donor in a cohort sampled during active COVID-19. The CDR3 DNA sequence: TGTGCCAGCAGCTTAGGGTGGGGAGGTATGGGGCAGTATTTT. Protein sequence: CASSLGWGGMGQYF.